The 19 T cell receptor beta chains in this list originate from one sample, sequenced in a study of CD8+CD57+ T cells in acquired aplastic anemia. TCR beta VDJ and CDR3 were profiled, and genomic DNA was the template. TCRdb re-called the reads through MiXCR, storing one row per CDR3 protein. The table lists around 200,000 distinct CDR3 sequences, under 55% of them singletons. By flow cytometry, patients selected for sequencing had shown an expansion of CD8+CD57+ cells. The sequencing sample was made of sorted CD4+, CD8+, or CD8+CD57+ T cells (not recorded which) from PBMCs. These receptors originate from a human donor with aplastic anemia.

As regards this clonotype: The junction shows a germline mismatch at one end, possibly a read error. The CDR3, as DNA: TGCGCCAGCAGCCCTGGCAGGCGGGACTTT. Protein: CASSPGRRDF. The V call is TRBV5-1, the J call TRBJ2-7; TRBD2 might be the D (6 bases). CDR3 length: 10 amino acids. CDR1 is SGHRS, CDR2 YFSETQ, per germline.

The genes are TRBV29-1 and TRBJ2-5; tentative D call: TRBD1 (6 bases). The CDR3 runs 13 residues. V was trimmed by 7 bases and J by 2 bases, leaving 14 bases between them. CDR1 and CDR2 (germline): SQVTM, ANQGSEA. The CDR3 is CSARDTPQETQYF. CDR3 in DNA: TGCAGCGCCCGGGACACCCCTCAAGAGACCCAGTACTTC. The full variable domain, with the rest looked up from reference TRBV29-1 and TRBJ2-5, is SAVISQKPSRDICQRGTSLTIQCQVDSQVTMMFWYRQQPGQSLTLIATANQGSEATYESGFVIDKFPISRPNLTFSTLTVSNMSPEDSSIYLCSARDTPQETQYFGPGTRLLVL.

CDR3 sequence (DNA): TGTGCCACTAAGGGTAGAACTTCAGCGGAGACCCAGTACTTC. This encodes CATKGRTSAETQYF. V usage is TRBV24-1 and J usage is TRBJ2-5; D is uncertain. From germline, CDR1 is KGHDR and CDR2 SFDVKD. V was trimmed by 10 bases and J by 5 bases, leaving 19 bases between them. CDR3 length: 14 residues.

As regards this clonotype: This may come from a read error, since a much larger clone is one base off. The chain recombines TRBV13 with TRBJ1-2; 8 nucleotides line up with TRBD1. This CDR3 has 16 residues. J gave up 7 bases and V 2 bases, and 12 bases lay outside the gene matches. CDR1 and CDR2 (germline): PRHDT, FYEKMQ (reference sequence). DNA for the CDR3: TGTGCCAGCAGCTTAATGGGACAGGCCTACTATAGTGGCTACACCTTC. This codes for CASSLMGQAYYSGYTF.

The rearrangement joins TRBV10-1 to TRBJ2-6; TRBD1 matches 7 bases. There are 13 residues in the CDR3. Germline-derived CDR1 and CDR2 are WNHNN and SYGVQD (reference sequence). Trimming at V came to 9 bases and at J to 2 bases, leaving 1 base not matched to a gene. The CDR3 DNA sequence: TGCGCCAGAGGGGGCGCTGGGGCCAACGTCCTGACTTTC. Its translation: CARGGAGANVLTF.

This chain uses TRBV2 with TRBJ2-1; 10 positions agree with TRBD2. The CDR3 sequence is 15 residues long. V was pared by 7 bases and J by 7 bases, with 10 bases of the junction left unmatched. Germline V lookup: CDR1 SNHLY, CDR2 FYNNEI. The CDR3 reads CASTAELAGRNEQFF. CDR3 in DNA: TGTGCCAGCACCGCCGAACTAGCGGGGAGAAATGAGCAGTTCTTC. The full variable domain, its missing parts supplied by reference TRBV2 and TRBJ2-1, is EPEVTQTPSHQVTQMGQEVILRCVPISNHLYFYWYRQILGQKVEFLVSFYNNEISEKSEIFDDQFSVERPDGSNFTLKIRSTKLEDSAMYFCASTAELAGRNEQFFGPGTRLTVL.

The rearrangement joins TRBV20-1 to TRBJ2-7, with D maybe TRBD2 (6 bases). CDR3 length: 13 residues. Per the germline V gene, CDR1 is DFQATT and CDR2 is SNEGSKA (reference sequence). Trimming stripped 5 bases from V and 7 bases from J, with 18 bases between. The chain's CDR3 is CSAGLAASGEQYF. CDR3 DNA: TGCAGTGCTGGATTAGCGGCATCGGGGGAGCAGTACTTC.

Here the CDR3 DNA reads TGCGCCCCGGGGGGGGTCTCCTACAATGAGCAGTTCTTC. It codes for CAPGGVSYNEQFF. The V and J genes are TRBV4-3 and TRBJ2-1; 8 nucleotides align to TRBD2. The V segment lost 11 bases and the J segment 0 bases; nucleotides outside the gene matches: 3. There are 13 residues in the CDR3. The germline CDR1 and CDR2 sequences are LGHNA and YSLEER.

Regarding this clonotype: A read error may account for a junction end that differs from germline. The chain combines TRBV30 with TRBJ2-3, with 11 bases lining up with TRBD2. The CDR3 totals 16 residues. Germline V lookup: CDR1 GTSNPN, CDR2 SVGIG (reference sequence). CDR3 sequence (DNA): TGTGCCCGGAGGTCCGGGGGGGGGACTAGCGGAGATACGCAGTATTTT. It codes for CARRSGGGTSGDTQYF.

As regards this clonotype: The junction shows a germline mismatch at one end, possibly a read error. The chain couples TRBV7-7 to TRBJ2-5, with a weak D call TRBD2 (6 bases). This CDR3 has 14 amino acids. The germline CDR1 and CDR2 sequences are SSHAT and FNYEAQ (reference sequence). Written as DNA, the CDR3 is TGTGCTAGCAGCTTAGATGGGCTAGCGGAGACCCAGTACTTC. Its translation: CASSLDGLAETQYF.

In this sample, this clonotype turned up many times. The chain combines TRBV5-6 with TRBJ1-1; D is possibly TRBD1 (6 bases). Germline V gene data show CDR1 as SGHDT and CDR2 as YYEEEE. CDR3 length: 16 residues. V gave up 0 bases and J gave up 4 bases, with 16 bases separating them. This CDR3 reads CASSLALGGWGTEAFF. The CDR3 DNA is TGTGCCAGCAGCTTGGCTTTAGGGGGTTGGGGCACTGAAGCTTTCTTT.

This clonotype was seen repeatedly, ten times or more. This chain joins TRBV6-1 and TRBJ2-7; 7 bases align to TRBD2. The CDR3 loop spans 16 amino acids. The J segment lost 4 bases and the V segment lost 5 bases, leaving 14 bases of the junction unmatched. CDR1 and CDR2 (germline): MNHNS, SASEGT. CDR3 DNA sequence: TGTGCCAGCAGTTTAGGACTAGGCTCAAAGTCGTACGAGCAGTACTTC. Amino acids: CASSLGLGSKSYEQYF.

Ten or more counts support this clonotype. The gene calls are TRBV5-1 and TRBJ2-5; 7 bases are shared with TRBD2. Germline V gene lookup returns CDR1 SGHRS and CDR2 YFSETQ. The length of the CDR3 is 14 residues. Losses at the gene ends were 2 bases for V and 2 bases for J; bases not matched to a gene: 3. CDR3 DNA sequence: TGCGCCAGCAGCTTCAGCGGGACTCAAGAGACCCAGTACTTC. Protein: CASSFSGTQETQYF.

On this clonotype itself: A much bigger clone sits one base away, suggesting this may be a read error. The CDR3 carries no conserved terminal phenylalanine or tryptophan, so it likely arises from a read error. The rearrangement uses TRBV5-1 and TRBJ2-7; 8 bases align to TRBD1. V lost 2 bases to trimming and J lost 6 bases; unmatched junction nucleotides: 4. The length of the CDR3 is 13 residues. CDR1 SGHRS and CDR2 YFSETQ come from the germline V gene. In nucleotides, the CDR3 is TGCGCCAGCAGCTTTGGACAGGGCCGCGAGCAGTACCTC. Translated, it gives CASSFGQGREQYL.

The chain couples TRBV24-1 to TRBJ2-5, with unresolved D. The germline V and J ends were trimmed by 8 bases and 4 bases, with 10 bases remaining between them. The CDR3 spans 12 residues. Per the germline V gene, CDR1 is KGHDR and CDR2 is SFDVKD. The CDR3: CATTSDGETQYF. CDR3 bases: TGTGCCACCACCAGCGACGGAGAGACCCAGTACTTC.

This clonotype was seen repeatedly, ten times or more. Sequence at one end of the junction differs from germline and may be a read error. This chain uses TRBV10-2 with TRBJ1-5, with 7 positions matching TRBD1. CDR3 size: 15 residues. Germline V CDR1 and CDR2: WSHSY, SAAADI. The CDR3 loop is CASSEWGQSNQPRHF. The DNA for the CDR3 is TGCGCCAGCAGTGAGTGGGGACAGAGCAATCAGCCCCGGCATTTT.

This chain joins TRBV19 and TRBJ2-1; a possible D gene is TRBD1 (6 bases). The germline gives CDR1 LNHDA, CDR2 SQIVND (reference sequence). The CDR3 loop spans 15 amino acids. V gave up 1 base and J gave up 8 bases, with 15 bases separating them. As DNA, the CDR3 is TGTGCCAGTAGTATAGGCAGGGGTCCCCAAGATGAGCAGTTCTTC. This gives the protein CASSIGRGPQDEQFF.

With respect to this clonotype: The junction differs from germline at one of its ends, possibly a read error. V usage is TRBV15 and J usage is TRBJ2-5; 8 bases map to TRBD1. The CDR3 covers 13 residues. The germline CDR1 and CDR2 sequences are LNHNV and YYDKDF (reference sequence). The CDR3 DNA reads TGTGCCGCCAGCAGCGGACAGGGCGAGACCCAGTACTTC. Translated, it gives CAASSGQGETQYF.

Only a few counts were recorded for this clonotype. The chain carries TRBV15 and TRBJ2-6, with unresolved D. The V end lost 11 bases, the J end lost 1 base, and 9 bases lay between the germline ends. The V gene's germline CDR1 is LNHNV and CDR2 YYDKDF (reference sequence). The CDR3 sequence is 13 residues long. CDR3 sequence: CASAVSGANVLTF. Written as DNA, the CDR3 is TGTGCCTCTGCCGTTTCTGGGGCCAACGTCCTGACTTTC.